This entry lists 18 T cell receptor beta chains sequenced from one sample in a study of vaccination effects on CD4 cells after COVID-19. Antigen-specific CD4+ T cell clonotypes were called by their expansion after viral peptide-pool culture in ViraFEST. Isolating CD4+ T cells followed 9 to 10 days of culture. Participants each got two BNT162b2 or mRNA-1273 vaccine doses. Their antigens are not known. The repertoire was sequenced with immunoSEQ multiplex PCR; TCRdb's copy has only in-frame clones and lacks some. The sample lists fewer than 25,000 clones; more than 60% were seen once. Source: CD4+ T cells from PBMCs cultured with HCoV-NL63 spike peptides, taken after COVID-19 vaccination. Receptor source: a human donor who received a COVID-19 vaccine.

This clone was detected only once. The chain employs TRBV9 and TRBJ2-5, with a possible D match to TRBD2 (7 bases). This CDR3 contains 16 residues. Looked up from germline, CDR1 is SGDLS and CDR2 is YYNGEE. The V end was cut by 2 bases, the J end by 5 bases, with 19 bases between. This chain's CDR3 is CASSVGLSGGGETQYF. CDR3 DNA: TGTGCCAGCAGCGTTGGGTTATCGGGGGGCGGGGAGACCCAGTACTTC.

This chain connects TRBV5-6 to TRBJ2-3; D ambiguous. V dropped 0 bases and J dropped 1 base, with 9 bases sitting between them. Germline V lookup: CDR1 SGHDT, CDR2 YYEEEE. The CDR3 loop spans 15 amino acids. Here the CDR3 reads CASSLGGFGTDTQYF. In nucleotides, the CDR3 is TGTGCCAGCAGCTTGGGGGGTTTTGGCACAGATACGCAGTATTTT.

The chain carries TRBV7-9 and TRBJ1-6; D is uncertain. Germline CDR1 and CDR2: SEHNR and FQNEAQ (reference sequence). The germline V and J ends were trimmed by 7 bases and 11 bases, with 12 bases remaining between them. The CDR3 is made up of 12 amino acids. This CDR3 reads CASTSGGTPLHF. The DNA of the CDR3 is TGTGCCAGCACCTCGGGAGGGACACCCCTCCACTTT.

V and J are TRBV2 and TRBJ2-1, with D possibly called TRBD1 or TRBD2 (6 bases each). The CDR3 sequence is 15 residues long. The germline V gene encodes CDR1 SNHLY and CDR2 FYNNEI. The V end was cut by 7 bases, the J end by 0 bases, with 13 bases between. CDR3 sequence reads: CASTKGGSSYNEQFF. The CDR3 bases are TGTGCCAGCACCAAAGGGGGGAGCTCCTACAATGAGCAGTTCTTC. The full variable domain, completed using reference TRBV2 and TRBJ2-1, is EPEVTQTPSHQVTQMGQEVILRCVPISNHLYFYWYRQILGQKVEFLVSFYNNEISEKSEIFDDQFSVERPDGSNFTLKIRSTKLEDSAMYFCASTKGGSSYNEQFFGPGTRLTVL.

J is TRBJ2-7 and V is TRBV6-5; possible D gene TRBD1, 6 bases. Germline V gene sequence: CDR1 MNHEY, CDR2 SVGAGI. The germline V and J ends were trimmed by 2 bases and 2 bases, with 13 bases remaining between them. CDR3 length equals 15 residues. CDR3 region: CASSYTRTVTYEQYF. The CDR3 region has the DNA TGTGCCAGCAGTTACACTCGGACAGTTACCTACGAGCAGTACTTC.

The chain employs TRBV27 and TRBJ1-1, with D perhaps matching TRBD1 (6 bases). Looked up from germline, CDR1 is MNHEY and CDR2 is SMNVEV (reference sequence). The CDR3 is made up of 13 amino acids. V was clipped by 2 bases and J by 10 bases, with 14 bases between them. CDR3 in amino acids: CASSLRGDNRAFF. The CDR3 bases are TGTGCCAGCAGTTTAAGAGGGGACAATAGAGCTTTCTTT.

The CDR3: CASSSRTGLGKLFF. Written as DNA, the CDR3 is TGTGCCAGCAGCTCAAGGACAGGGTTGGGAAAACTGTTTTTT. The chain couples TRBV11-2 to TRBJ1-4, with 8 bases lining up with TRBD1. V lost 4 bases to trimming and J lost 10 bases; unmatched junction nucleotides: 8. The germline V gene encodes CDR1 SGHAT and CDR2 FQNNGV. This CDR3 contains 14 residues.

This clone was recorded only once. The chain is built from TRBV18 and TRBJ1-2, with D possibly TRBD1 on 6 matching bases. The germline gives CDR1 KGHSH, CDR2 LQKENI. This CDR3 contains 14 residues. V was cut by 0 bases and J by 4 bases, with 9 bases left in between. The CDR3 sequence is CASSPPGHVYGYTF. CDR3 bases: TGTGCCAGCTCACCACCGGGACACGTCTATGGCTACACCTTC.

This sequence joins TRBV4-1 and TRBJ2-3, with 8 bases fitting TRBD2. Per germline, CDR1 MGHRA and CDR2 YSYEKL. The CDR3 is 16 amino acids. The ends lost 1 base at V and 1 base at J; junction bases unmatched: 4. CDR3: CASSQGASGRTDTQYF. The CDR3 DNA sequence: TGCGCCAGCAGCCAAGGAGCTAGCGGGCGCACAGATACGCAGTATTTT.

This chain links TRBV7-6 with TRBJ1-1, with 7 positions matching TRBD1. The CDR3 consists of 19 residues. Per germline, CDR1 SGHVS and CDR2 FNYEAQ. V lost 1 base and J lost 3; bases outside the gene matches: 17. CDR3 DNA sequence: TGTGCCAGCAGCTTAGAACTGGTAGGTAGAGAGACAGGGTACACTGAAGCTTTCTTT. This gives the protein CASSLELVGRETGYTEAFF.

This chain joins TRBV5-1 and TRBJ2-3; 9 positions match TRBD1. The CDR3 is 14 amino acids. CDR1 is SGHRS and CDR2 is YFSETQ in the germline V gene. The ends lost 4 bases at V and 3 bases at J; junction bases unmatched: 3. CDR3 DNA: TGCGCCAGCAGCCCGGGACAGGGAACAGATACGCAGTATTTT. Translation: CASSPGQGTDTQYF. Combining the CDR3 with reference TRBV5-1 and TRBJ2-3 gives the whole variable domain KAGVTQTPRYLIKTRGQQVTLSCSPISGHRSVSWYQQTPGQGLQFLFEYFSETQRNKGNFPGRFSGRQFSNSRSEMNVSTLELGDSALYLCASSPGQGTDTQYFGPGTRLTVL.

Only a few counts were recorded for this clone. The V call is TRBV7-8, the J call TRBJ2-2; a weak D match, TRBD1 (5 bases). Deletions cut 1 base from V and 7 bases from J, with 13 bases between. Germline V CDR1 and CDR2: SGHVS, FQNEAQ. The CDR3 is 15 amino acids. CDR3 in DNA: TGTGCCAGCAGCTTAGTGTGGCAGGGTAGCGGGGAGCTGTTTTTT. This codes for CASSLVWQGSGELFF.

This clone was seen a single time. The chain is built from TRBV2 and TRBJ1-1, with D unresolved. V dropped 7 bases and J dropped 5 bases, with 8 bases sitting between them. Germline-derived CDR1 and CDR2 are SNHLY and FYNNEI. The CDR3 consists of 11 residues. The CDR3 loop reads CASTQATEAFF. The CDR3 nucleotides read TGTGCCAGCACCCAAGCAACTGAAGCTTTCTTT. Drawing the rest from reference TRBV2 and TRBJ1-1, the complete variable domain is EPEVTQTPSHQVTQMGQEVILRCVPISNHLYFYWYRQILGQKVEFLVSFYNNEISEKSEIFDDQFSVERPDGSNFTLKIRSTKLEDSAMYFCASTQATEAFFGQGTRLTVV.

This clone has just a few counts. This chain joins TRBV18 and TRBJ2-7, with D unresolved. The germline CDR1 and CDR2 sequences are KGHSH and LQKENI. Between the trimmed V and J ends, which lost 4 bases and 3 bases, there was a span of 13 bases. This CDR3 has 14 residues. CDR3 region: CASSRTSSYYEQYF. CDR3 in DNA: TGTGCCAGCTCACGTACATCATCTTACTACGAGCAGTACTTC.

The V and J genes are TRBV4-2 and TRBJ2-7; 7 bases align to TRBD1. The CDR3 is 15 residues long. The trim removed 2 bases at V and 2 bases at J, leaving 6 bases unmatched. Germline V gene lookup returns CDR1 LGHNA and CDR2 YNFKEQ. CDR3 region: CASSQSGTATYEQYF. Written as DNA, the CDR3 is TGTGCCAGCAGCCAATCCGGGACAGCTACCTACGAGCAGTACTTC.

This rearrangement joins TRBV6-5 to TRBJ1-3; D unclear. V lost 7 bases, J lost 2 bases, and 12 bases lay in between. The CDR3 has 14 amino acids. The V gene's germline CDR1 is MNHEY and CDR2 SVGAGI. The CDR3 sequence: CASTVQYPGNTIYF. CDR3 coding DNA: TGTGCCAGCACCGTACAATACCCTGGAAACACCATATATTTT.

The chain combines TRBV15 with TRBJ1-5; D gene uncertain. The length of the CDR3 is 13 residues. V shed 8 bases and J shed 3 bases, with 11 bases lying between them. CDR1 LNHNV and CDR2 YYDKDF come from the germline V gene (reference sequence). The CDR3 is CATGRVLNQPQHF. The CDR3 DNA sequence: TGTGCCACCGGGAGGGTCCTCAATCAGCCCCAGCATTTT.

V and J are TRBV10-3 and TRBJ2-2; maybe TRBD2 (5 bases). The CDR3 length is 16 residues. Trimming removed 6 bases from V and 1 base from J, with 15 bases in between. Per the germline V gene, CDR1 is ENHRY and CDR2 is SYGVKD. The CDR3 DNA reads as TGTGCCATCAGGGTCCCCGGGGAGTTGAACACCGGGGAGCTGTTTTTT. The encoded protein is CAIRVPGELNTGELFF.